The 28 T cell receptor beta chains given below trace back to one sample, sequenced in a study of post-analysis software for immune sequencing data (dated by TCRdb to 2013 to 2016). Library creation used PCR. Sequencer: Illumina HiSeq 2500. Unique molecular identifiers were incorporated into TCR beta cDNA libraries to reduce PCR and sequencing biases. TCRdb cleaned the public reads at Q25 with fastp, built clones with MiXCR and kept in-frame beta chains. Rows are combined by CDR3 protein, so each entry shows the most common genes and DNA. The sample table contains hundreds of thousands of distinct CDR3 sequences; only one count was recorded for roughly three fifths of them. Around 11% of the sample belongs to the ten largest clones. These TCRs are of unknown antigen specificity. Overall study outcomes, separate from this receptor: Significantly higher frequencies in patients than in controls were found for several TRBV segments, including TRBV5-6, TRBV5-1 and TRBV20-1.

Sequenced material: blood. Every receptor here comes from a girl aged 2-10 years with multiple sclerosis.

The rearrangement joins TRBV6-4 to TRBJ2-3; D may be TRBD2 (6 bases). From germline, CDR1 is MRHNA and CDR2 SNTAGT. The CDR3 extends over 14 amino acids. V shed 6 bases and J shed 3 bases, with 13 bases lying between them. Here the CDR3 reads CASSAGTETDTQYF. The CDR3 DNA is TGTGCCAGCAGCGCCGGGACTGAGACAGATACGCAGTATTTT.

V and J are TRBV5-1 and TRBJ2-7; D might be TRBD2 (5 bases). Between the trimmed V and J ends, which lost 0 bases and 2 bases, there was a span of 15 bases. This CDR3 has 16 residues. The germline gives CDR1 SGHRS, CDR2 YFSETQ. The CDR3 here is CASSLGGGKAAYEQYF. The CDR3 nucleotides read TGCGCCAGCAGCTTGGGTGGAGGCAAGGCAGCCTACGAGCAGTACTTC.

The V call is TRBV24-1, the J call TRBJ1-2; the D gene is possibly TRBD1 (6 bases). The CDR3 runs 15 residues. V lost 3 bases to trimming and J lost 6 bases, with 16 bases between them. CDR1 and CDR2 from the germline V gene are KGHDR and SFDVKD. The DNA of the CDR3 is TGTGCCACCAGTGATAACCGGGACACGGAAGATGGCTACACCTTC. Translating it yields CATSDNRDTEDGYTF.

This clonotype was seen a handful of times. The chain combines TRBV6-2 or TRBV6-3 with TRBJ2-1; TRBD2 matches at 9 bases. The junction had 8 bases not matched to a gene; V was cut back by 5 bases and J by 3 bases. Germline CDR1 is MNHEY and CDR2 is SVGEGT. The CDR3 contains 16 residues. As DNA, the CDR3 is TGTGCCAGCAGTGATTTAGCGGGGGCATTCTACAATGAGCAGTTCTTC. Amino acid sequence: CASSDLAGAFYNEQFF.

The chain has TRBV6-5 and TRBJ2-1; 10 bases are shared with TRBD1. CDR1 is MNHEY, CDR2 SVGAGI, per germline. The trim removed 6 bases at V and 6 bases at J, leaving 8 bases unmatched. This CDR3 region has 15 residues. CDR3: CASSRQGAVFNEQFF. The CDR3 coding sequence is TGTGCCAGCAGCCGACAGGGGGCAGTATTCAATGAGCAGTTCTTC.

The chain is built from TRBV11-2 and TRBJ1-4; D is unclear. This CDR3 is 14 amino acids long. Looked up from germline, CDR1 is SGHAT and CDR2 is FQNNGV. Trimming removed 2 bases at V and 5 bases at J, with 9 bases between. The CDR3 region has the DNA TGTGCCAGCAGCTTAAGTCAGATAAATGAAAAACTGTTTTTT. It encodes CASSLSQINEKLFF. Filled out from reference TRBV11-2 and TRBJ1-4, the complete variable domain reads EAGVAQSPRYKIIEKRQSVAFWCNPISGHATLYWYQQILGQGPKLLIQFQNNGVVDDSQLPKDRFSAERLKGVDSTLKIQPAKLEDSAVYLCASSLSQINEKLFFGSGTQLSVL.

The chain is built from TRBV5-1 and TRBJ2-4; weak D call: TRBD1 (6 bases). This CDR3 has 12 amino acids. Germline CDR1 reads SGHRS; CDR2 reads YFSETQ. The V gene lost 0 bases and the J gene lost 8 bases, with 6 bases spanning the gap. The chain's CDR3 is CASSLDRDIQYF. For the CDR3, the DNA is TGCGCCAGCAGCTTGGACAGGGACATTCAGTACTTC.

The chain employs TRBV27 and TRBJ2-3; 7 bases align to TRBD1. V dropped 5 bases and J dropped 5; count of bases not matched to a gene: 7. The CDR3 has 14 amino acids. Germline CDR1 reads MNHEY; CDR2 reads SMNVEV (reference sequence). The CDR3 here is CASSPRDSLDTQYF. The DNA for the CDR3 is TGTGCCAGCAGTCCCCGGGACAGTCTAGATACGCAGTATTTT.

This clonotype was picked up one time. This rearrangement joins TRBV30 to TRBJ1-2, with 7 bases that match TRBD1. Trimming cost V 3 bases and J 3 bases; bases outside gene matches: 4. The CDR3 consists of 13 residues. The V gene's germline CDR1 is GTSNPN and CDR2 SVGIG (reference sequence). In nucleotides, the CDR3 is TGTGCCTGGAGAGGACAGGTCCACTATGGCTACACCTTC. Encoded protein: CAWRGQVHYGYTF.

For the CDR3, the DNA is TGTGCCAGCAGCTTAGGGGTCAAAAACATTCAGTACTTC. Residues: CASSLGVKNIQYF. The chain has TRBV7-9 and TRBJ2-7, with unresolved D. The J call is in doubt because the DNA end fits TRBJ2-4 better. CDR3 length equals 13 residues. Per the germline V gene, CDR1 is SEHNR and CDR2 is FQNEAQ (reference sequence).

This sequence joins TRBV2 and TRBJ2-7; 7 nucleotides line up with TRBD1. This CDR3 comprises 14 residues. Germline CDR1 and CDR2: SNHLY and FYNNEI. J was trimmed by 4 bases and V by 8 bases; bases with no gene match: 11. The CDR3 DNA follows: TGTGCCAGCCGCGCCGGGACAGCGAGTTACGAGCAGTACTTC. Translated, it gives CASRAGTASYEQYF.

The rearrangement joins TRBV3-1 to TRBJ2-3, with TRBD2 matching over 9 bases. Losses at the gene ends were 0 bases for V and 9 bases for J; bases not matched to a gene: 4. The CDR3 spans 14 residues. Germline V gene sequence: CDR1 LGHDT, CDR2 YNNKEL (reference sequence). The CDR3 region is CASSQDGLAGTQYF. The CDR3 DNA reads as TGTGCCAGCAGCCAAGATGGCCTAGCGGGGACGCAGTATTTT.

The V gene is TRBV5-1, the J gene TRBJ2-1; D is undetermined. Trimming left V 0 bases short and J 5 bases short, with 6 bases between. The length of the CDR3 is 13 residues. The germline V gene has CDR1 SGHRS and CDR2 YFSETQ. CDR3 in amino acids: CASSLDKNNEQFF. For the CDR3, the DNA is TGCGCCAGCAGCTTGGACAAGAACAATGAGCAGTTCTTC.

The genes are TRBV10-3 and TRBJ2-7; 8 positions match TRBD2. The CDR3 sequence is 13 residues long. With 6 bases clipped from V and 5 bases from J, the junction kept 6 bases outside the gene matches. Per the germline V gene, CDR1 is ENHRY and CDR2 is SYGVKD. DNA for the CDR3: TGTGCCATCAGCCAGCGGGAGACGGACGAGCAGTACTTC. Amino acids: CAISQRETDEQYF.

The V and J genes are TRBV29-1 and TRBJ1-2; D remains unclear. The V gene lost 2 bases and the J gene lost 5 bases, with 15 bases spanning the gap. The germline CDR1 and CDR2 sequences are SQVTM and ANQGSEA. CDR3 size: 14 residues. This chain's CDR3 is CSVEKAFGRYGYTF. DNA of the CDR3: TGCAGCGTTGAAAAGGCGTTCGGGAGGTATGGCTACACCTTC.

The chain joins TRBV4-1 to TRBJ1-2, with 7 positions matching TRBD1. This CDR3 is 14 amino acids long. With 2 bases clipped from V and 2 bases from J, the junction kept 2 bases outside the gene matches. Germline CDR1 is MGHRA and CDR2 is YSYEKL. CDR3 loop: CASSQPDRNYGYTF. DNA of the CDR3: TGCGCCAGCAGCCAACCGGACAGGAACTATGGCTACACCTTC.

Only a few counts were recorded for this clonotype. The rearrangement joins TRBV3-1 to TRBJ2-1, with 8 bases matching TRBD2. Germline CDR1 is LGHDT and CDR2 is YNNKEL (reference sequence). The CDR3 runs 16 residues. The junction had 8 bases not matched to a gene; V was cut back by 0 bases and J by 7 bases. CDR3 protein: CASSQENGGARNEQFF. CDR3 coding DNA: TGTGCCAGCAGCCAAGAAAACGGGGGGGCGCGGAATGAGCAGTTCTTC.

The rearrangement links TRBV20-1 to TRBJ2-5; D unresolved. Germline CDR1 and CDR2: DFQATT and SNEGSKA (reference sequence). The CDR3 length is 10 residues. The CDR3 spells CSAATETQYF. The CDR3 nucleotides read TGCAGCGCGGCTACAGAGACCCAGTACTTC.

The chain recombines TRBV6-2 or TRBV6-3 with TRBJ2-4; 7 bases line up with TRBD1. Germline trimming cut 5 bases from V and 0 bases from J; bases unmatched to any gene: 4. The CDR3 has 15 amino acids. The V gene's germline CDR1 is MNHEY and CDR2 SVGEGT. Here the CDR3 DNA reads TGTGCCAGCAGTGGGACAGACCTAGCCAAAAACATTCAGTACTTC. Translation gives CASSGTDLAKNIQYF.

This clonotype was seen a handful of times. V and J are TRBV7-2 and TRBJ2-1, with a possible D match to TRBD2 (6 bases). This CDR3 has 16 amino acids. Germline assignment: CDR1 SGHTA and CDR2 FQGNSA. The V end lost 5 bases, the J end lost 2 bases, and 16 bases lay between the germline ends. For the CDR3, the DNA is TGTGCCAGCAGCGGATTCTTAGGAGGGACCTACAATGAGCAGTTCTTC. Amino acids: CASSGFLGGTYNEQFF.

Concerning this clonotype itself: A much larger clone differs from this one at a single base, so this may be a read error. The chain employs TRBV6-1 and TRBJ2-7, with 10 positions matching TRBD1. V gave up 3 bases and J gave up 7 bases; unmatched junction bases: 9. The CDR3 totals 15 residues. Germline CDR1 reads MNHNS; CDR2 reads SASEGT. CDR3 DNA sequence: TGTGCCAGCAGTGACGGACAGGGGGGTAGCGATGAGCAGTACTTC. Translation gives CASSDGQGGSDEQYF.

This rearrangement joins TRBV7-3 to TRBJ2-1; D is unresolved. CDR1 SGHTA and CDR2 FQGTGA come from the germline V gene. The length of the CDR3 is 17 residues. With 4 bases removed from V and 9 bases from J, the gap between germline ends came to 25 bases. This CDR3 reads CASSSMVAISRPAEQFF. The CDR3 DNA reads TGTGCCAGCAGCTCAATGGTGGCTATTTCCCGACCGGCTGAGCAGTTCTTC.

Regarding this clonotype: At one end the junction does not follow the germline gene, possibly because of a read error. The DNA of the CDR3 is TGCAGCGCTAGCGGGGGGAACAATGAGCAGTTCTTC. As protein: CSASGGNNEQFF. V gene TRBV20-1 combines with J gene TRBJ2-1, with 11 bases aligning to TRBD2. The CDR3 extends over 12 amino acids. The V gene's germline CDR1 is DFQATT and CDR2 SNEGSKA (reference sequence).

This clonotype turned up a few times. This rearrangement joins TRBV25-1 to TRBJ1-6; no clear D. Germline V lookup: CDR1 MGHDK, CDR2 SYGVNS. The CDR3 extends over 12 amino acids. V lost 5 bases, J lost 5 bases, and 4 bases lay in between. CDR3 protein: CASSLNNSPLHF. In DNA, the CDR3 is TGTGCCAGCAGTTTGAATAATTCACCCCTCCACTTT.

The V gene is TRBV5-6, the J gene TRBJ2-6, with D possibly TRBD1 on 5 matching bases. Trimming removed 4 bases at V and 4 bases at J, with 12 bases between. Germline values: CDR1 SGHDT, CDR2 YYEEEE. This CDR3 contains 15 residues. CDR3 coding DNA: TGTGCCAGCAGCCGCGGACACACCGGGGCCAACGTCCTGACTTTC. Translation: CASSRGHTGANVLTF.

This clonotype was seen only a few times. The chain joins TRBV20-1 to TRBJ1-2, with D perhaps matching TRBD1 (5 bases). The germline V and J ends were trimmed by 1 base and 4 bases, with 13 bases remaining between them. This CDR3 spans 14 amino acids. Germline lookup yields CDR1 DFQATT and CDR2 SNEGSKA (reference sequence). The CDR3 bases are TGCAGTGCTAGAGCCGACAGCGAACGCTATGGCTACACCTTC. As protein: CSARADSERYGYTF.

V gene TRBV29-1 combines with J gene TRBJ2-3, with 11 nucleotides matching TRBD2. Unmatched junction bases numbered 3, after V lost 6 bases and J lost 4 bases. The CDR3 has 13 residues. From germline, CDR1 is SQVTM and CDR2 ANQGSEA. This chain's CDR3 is CSVEGLAADTQYF. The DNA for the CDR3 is TGCAGCGTGGAGGGACTAGCGGCAGATACGCAGTATTTT.

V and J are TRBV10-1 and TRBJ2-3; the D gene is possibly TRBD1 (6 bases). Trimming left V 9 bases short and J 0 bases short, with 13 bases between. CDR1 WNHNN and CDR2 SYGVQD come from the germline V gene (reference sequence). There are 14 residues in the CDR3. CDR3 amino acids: CASSRDISTDTQYF. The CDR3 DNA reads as TGCGCCAGTTCCCGGGACATTAGCACAGATACGCAGTATTTT.